The clone carrying this T cell receptor beta chain was counted a few times. CDR1 is MNHEY, CDR2 SVGEGT, per germline. The V and J ends lost 2 bases and 0 bases, in that order; junction bases with no gene match: 4. The CDR3 length is 17 residues. This entry is derived from a study of T cells in Graves' hyperthyroidism and ophthalmopathy. Amplification of TCR beta CDR3 regions was performed using RNA transcripts as template. Initially, a first-round RT-PCR of the TCR CDR3 employed the HTBI primer set. TCRdb reprocessed the multiplex PCR reads via MiXCR and lists one record per CDR3 protein. The sample has fewer than 350,000 distinct CDR3 sequences; roughly 19% are singletons.

Sequencing used blood. The TCR was taken from a middle-aged man with Graves' ophthalmopathy. The rearrangement uses TRBV6-2 or TRBV6-3 and TRBJ2-4; 10 nucleotides align to TRBD1. The CDR3 bases are TGTGCCAGCAGTTACGGGACAGGGGCTTTAGCCAAAAACATTCAGTACTTC. Its translation is CASSYGTGALAKNIQYF.